This T cell receptor beta chain was identified during a study of PD-L1 blockade in urothelial cancer. Per germline, CDR1 SGHNT and CDR2 YYREEE (reference sequence). V lost 4 bases to trimming and J lost 4 bases; unmatched junction nucleotides: 6. This CDR3 is 14 amino acids long. Here immunoSEQ multiplex PCR was the method, and the copy in TCRdb shows in-frame clones only, minus some. The table lists 100,000 to 150,000 clones, roughly 82% of them singletons. Time point defined: peripheral blood 6 weeks after treatment start. Sequenced material: PBMCs, taken around atezolizumab (anti-PD-L1) treatment. The chain has TRBV5-4 and TRBJ1-2; TRBD1 aligns across 8 bases. This clonotype originated in a man aged 45-65 years with urothelial cancer. DNA of the CDR3: TGTGCCAGCAGCCATCGGGACAGGCTCTATGGCTACACCTTC. Protein: CASSHRDRLYGYTF.